This T cell receptor beta chain was identified in a study of circulating and synovial CD4+ cells in juvenile arthritis. Study conclusions and caveats: The pathogenic-like versus bulk T cell difference escaped Vbeta family analysis.

Per the germline V gene, CDR1 is SGHRS and CDR2 is YFSETQ. CDR3 length: 14 residues. Patients with active juvenile idiopathic arthritis donated these samples. The table came from immunoSEQ multiplex PCR; TCRdb's copy has only in-frame clones and leaves some out. The sample has 25,000 to 35,000 clones; 93% are singletons. About this clone itself: What it binds is unknown. Germline and junction disagree at one end, which may indicate a read error.

The chain couples TRBV5-1 to TRBJ1-6, with 7 bases lining up with TRBD1. This clonotype was obtained from a human donor with juvenile idiopathic arthritis. Sequenced: CD4+ T cells from blood. In DNA, the CDR3 is TGCGCTAGCAGCTTGGGGACAGACTATTCACCCCTCCACTTT. Translation gives CASSLGTDYSPLHF.